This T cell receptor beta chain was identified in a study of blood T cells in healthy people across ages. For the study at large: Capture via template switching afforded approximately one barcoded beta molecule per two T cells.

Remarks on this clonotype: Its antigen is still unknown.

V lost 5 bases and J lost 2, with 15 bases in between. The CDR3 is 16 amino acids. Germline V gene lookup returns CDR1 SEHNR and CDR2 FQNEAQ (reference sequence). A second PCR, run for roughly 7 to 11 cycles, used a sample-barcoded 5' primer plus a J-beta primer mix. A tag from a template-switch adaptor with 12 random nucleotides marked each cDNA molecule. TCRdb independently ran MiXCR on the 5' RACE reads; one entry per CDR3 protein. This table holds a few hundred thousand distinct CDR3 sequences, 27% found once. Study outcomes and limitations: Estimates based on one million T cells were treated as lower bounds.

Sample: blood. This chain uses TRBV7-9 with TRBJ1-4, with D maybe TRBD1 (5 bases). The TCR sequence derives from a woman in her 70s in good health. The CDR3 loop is CASSPSGTDTNEKLFF. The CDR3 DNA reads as TGTGCCAGCAGCCCTAGCGGGACCGACACTAATGAAAAACTGTTTTTT.